Listed below are T cell receptor beta chains from one sample, sequenced in a study of graft-versus-host responses after intestinal transplantation. For these receptors, no antigen is known. The data were produced by immunoSEQ multiplex PCR, yet TCRdb's version contains in-frame clones alone and is incomplete. The data contain some 70,000 clones, 80% to 90% of them singletons. The sample here was unstimulated CD8+ T cells sorted from spleen or lymph node cells, taken before transplant. Every receptor here comes from a human donor who was the organ donor for an intestinal transplant. CDR3s include the opening cysteine and the closing phenylalanine or tryptophan. A D gene is named only where the DNA matches it firmly. Some rows have no size entry. The others give once, few or many, or a class for an expanded clone.

D: NA
size: NA
J: TRBJ2-1
V: TRBV27
CDR3: CATRGSHNEQFF
DNA: TGTGCCACAAGGGGGTCCCACAATGAGCAGTTCTTC

D: TRBD1
size: NA
J: TRBJ1-4
V: TRBV25-1
CDR3: CASKDRVNEKLFF
DNA: TGTGCCAGCAAAGACAGGGTGAATGAAAAACTGTTTTTT

D: NA
size: many
J: TRBJ1-5
V: TRBV19
CDR3: CASRVDSNQPQHF
DNA: TGTGCAAGTAGGGTTGATAGCAATCAGCCCCAGCATTTT

D: NA
size: NA
J: TRBJ2-7
V: TRBV11-1
CDR3: CASSTGSYYEQYF
DNA: TGTGCCAGCAGTACCGGGTCCTATTACGAGCAGTACTTC

D: NA
size: once
J: TRBJ2-3
V: TRBV7-9
CDR3: CASSVVSGEDTQYF
DNA: TGTGCCAGCAGCGTTGTTAGCGGTGAAGATACGCAGTATTTT

D: NA
size: once
J: TRBJ1-1
V: TRBV4-1
CDR3: CASSDNQATNTEAFF
DNA: TGCGCCAGCAGCGACAACCAGGCAACGAACACTGAAGCTTTCTTT

D: NA
size: NA
J: TRBJ1-2
V: TRBV30
CDR3: CAWSVTVEANYGYTF
DNA: TGTGCCTGGAGTGTGACTGTCGAAGCTAACTATGGCTACACCTTC

D: TRBD1
size: NA
J: TRBJ1-2
V: TRBV7-3
CDR3: CASSLWYGTGGENGYTF
DNA: TGTGCCAGCAGCTTATGGTATGGGACAGGGGGGGAAAATGGCTACACCTTC

D: NA
size: NA
J: TRBJ2-1
V: TRBV5-1
CDR3: CASSFGPYEQFF
DNA: TGCGCCAGCAGCTTTGGACCTTATGAGCAGTTCTTC

D: TRBD2
size: NA
J: TRBJ2-7
V: TRBV5-1
CDR3: CASFYSDGGEQYF
DNA: TGCGCCAGCTTCTACAGCGACGGGGGGGAGCAGTACTTC

D: NA
size: NA
J: TRBJ2-5
V: TRBV2
CDR3: CATWSGVMYQETQYF
DNA: TGTGCCACCTGGTCGGGGGTCATGTACCAAGAGACCCAGTACTTC

D: NA
size: NA
J: TRBJ1-1
V: TRBV6-5
CDR3: CAVGGGFNTEAFF
DNA: TGTGCCGTCGGGGGGGGGTTTAACACTGAAGCTTTCTTT

D: NA
size: NA
J: TRBJ2-7
V: TRBV9
CDR3: CASSVGAKGMSYEQYF
DNA: TGTGCCAGCAGCGTTGGAGCGAAGGGTATGTCCTACGAGCAGTACTTC

D: NA
size: NA
J: TRBJ2-3
V: TRBV27
CDR3: CASSLSLVTGGTDTQYF
DNA: TGTGCCAGCAGTTTATCTTTAGTGACAGGCGGAACGGATACGCAGTATTTT

D: TRBD1
size: NA
J: TRBJ1-1
V: TRBV19
CDR3: CASSMNRGLDTEAFF
DNA: TGTGCCAGTAGTATGAACAGGGGATTGGACACTGAAGCTTTCTTT

D: TRBD1
size: NA
J: TRBJ1-2
V: TRBV4-2
CDR3: CASSQDRTGGYGYTF
DNA: TGTGCCAGCAGCCAAGATCGGACAGGGGGCTATGGCTACACCTTC

D: TRBD1
size: NA
J: TRBJ2-7
V: TRBV7-9
CDR3: CASSWEQGWSYEQYF
DNA: TGTGCCAGCAGCTGGGAACAGGGGTGGTCCTACGAGCAGTACTTC

D: TRBD1
size: NA
J: TRBJ2-2
V: TRBV19
CDR3: CASSIVPLVGQGNTGELFF
DNA: TGTGCCAGTAGTATAGTACCACTTGTGGGACAGGGGAACACCGGGGAGCTGTTTTTT

D: NA
size: once
J: TRBJ1-2
V: TRBV5-6
CDR3: CASSPQQGVKGYGYTF
DNA: TGTGCCAGCAGCCCCCAACAAGGCGTTAAAGGCTATGGCTACACCTTC

D: NA
size: NA
J: TRBJ1-1
V: TRBV7-3
CDR3: CASSLRGESNTEAFF
DNA: TGTGCCAGCAGCTTACGAGGGGAATCGAACACTGAAGCTTTCTTT

D: NA
size: NA
J: TRBJ1-4
V: TRBV5-1
CDR3: CASSDLMGGGNEKLFF
DNA: TGCGCCAGCAGCGATCTTATGGGAGGAGGGAATGAAAAACTGTTTTTT

D: NA
size: NA
J: TRBJ1-5
V: TRBV30
CDR3: CAWEQGGPQHF
DNA: TGTGCCTGGGAGCAGGGTGGGCCCCAGCATTTT

D: NA
size: NA
J: TRBJ2-7
V: TRBV18
CDR3: CASSPSAGYEQYF
DNA: TGTGCCAGCTCACCCTCGGCTGGGTACGAGCAGTACTTC

D: TRBD2
size: NA
J: TRBJ2-2
V: TRBV5-5
CDR3: CASSATSGAYTGELFF
DNA: TGTGCCAGCAGCGCGACTAGCGGGGCGTACACCGGGGAGCTGTTTTTT

D: TRBD2
size: NA
J: TRBJ2-7
V: TRBV28
CDR3: CASRELAGGFYEQYF
DNA: TGTGCCAGCAGAGAACTAGCGGGGGGTTTCTACGAGCAGTACTTC

D: NA
size: NA
J: TRBJ1-6
V: TRBV5-1
CDR3: CASSLAVEGNSPLHF
DNA: TGCGCCAGCAGCTTGGCCGTTGAGGGAAATTCACCCCTCCACTTT

D: NA
size: NA
J: TRBJ2-1
V: TRBV7-6
CDR3: CASSTYNEQFF
DNA: TGTGCCAGCAGCACCTACAATGAGCAGTTCTTC